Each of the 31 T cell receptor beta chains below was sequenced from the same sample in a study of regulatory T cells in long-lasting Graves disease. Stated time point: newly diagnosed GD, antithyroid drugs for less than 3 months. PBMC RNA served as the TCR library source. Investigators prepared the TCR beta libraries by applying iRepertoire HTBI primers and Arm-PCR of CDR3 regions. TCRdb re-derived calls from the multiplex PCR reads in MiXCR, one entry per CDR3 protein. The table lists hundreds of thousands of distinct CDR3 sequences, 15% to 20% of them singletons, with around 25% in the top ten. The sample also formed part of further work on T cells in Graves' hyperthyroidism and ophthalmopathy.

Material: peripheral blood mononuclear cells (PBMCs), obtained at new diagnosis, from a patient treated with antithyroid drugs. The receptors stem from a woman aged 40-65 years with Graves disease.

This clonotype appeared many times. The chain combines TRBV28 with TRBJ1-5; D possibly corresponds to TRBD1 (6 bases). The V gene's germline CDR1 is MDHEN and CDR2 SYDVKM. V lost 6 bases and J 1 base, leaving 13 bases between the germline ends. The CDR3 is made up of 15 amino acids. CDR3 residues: CASRRTALSNQPQHF. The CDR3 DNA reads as TGTGCCAGCAGAAGGACAGCACTGAGCAATCAGCCCCAGCATTTT.

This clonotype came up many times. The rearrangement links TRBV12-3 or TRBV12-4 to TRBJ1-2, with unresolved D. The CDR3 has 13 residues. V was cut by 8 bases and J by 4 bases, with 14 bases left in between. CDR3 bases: TGTGCCAGCTCAAAATTAGGGCGCTATGGCTACACCTTC. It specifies CASSKLGRYGYTF.

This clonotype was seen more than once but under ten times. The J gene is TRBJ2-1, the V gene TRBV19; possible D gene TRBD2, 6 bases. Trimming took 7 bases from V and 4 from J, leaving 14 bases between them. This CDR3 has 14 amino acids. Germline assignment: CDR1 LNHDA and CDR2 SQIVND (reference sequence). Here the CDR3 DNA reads TGTGCCAGTAAAATTTCCCGGGGGTACAATGAGCAGTTCTTC. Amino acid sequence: CASKISRGYNEQFF. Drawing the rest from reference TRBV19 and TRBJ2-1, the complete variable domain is DGGITQSPKYLFRKEGQNVTLSCEQNLNHDAMYWYRQDPGQGLRLIYYSQIVNDFQKGDIAEGYSVSREKKESFPLTVTSAQKNPTAFYLCASKISRGYNEQFFGPGTRLTVL.

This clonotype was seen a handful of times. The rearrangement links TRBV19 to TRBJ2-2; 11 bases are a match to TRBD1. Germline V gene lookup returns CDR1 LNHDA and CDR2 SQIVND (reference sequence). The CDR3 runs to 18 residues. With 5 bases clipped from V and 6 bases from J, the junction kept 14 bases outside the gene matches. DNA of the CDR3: TGTGCCAGTAGTCACCTCCTAATCGGACAGGGGGCGCCCGGGGAGCTGTTTTTT. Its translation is CASSHLLIGQGAPGELFF.

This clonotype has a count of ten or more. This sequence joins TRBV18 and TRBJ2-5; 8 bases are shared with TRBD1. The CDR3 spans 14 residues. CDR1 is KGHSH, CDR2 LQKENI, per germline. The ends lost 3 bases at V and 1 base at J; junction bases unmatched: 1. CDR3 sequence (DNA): TGTGCCAGCTCACCTACAGGGGGCCAAGAGACCCAGTACTTC. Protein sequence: CASSPTGGQETQYF.

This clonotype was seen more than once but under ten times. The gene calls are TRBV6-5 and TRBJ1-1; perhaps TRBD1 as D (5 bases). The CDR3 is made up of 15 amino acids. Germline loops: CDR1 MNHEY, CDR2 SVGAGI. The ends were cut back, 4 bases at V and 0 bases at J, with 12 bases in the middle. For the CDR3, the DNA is TGTGCCAGCAGTTGCGGTGGACACTTGAACACTGAAGCTTTCTTT. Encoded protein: CASSCGGHLNTEAFF.

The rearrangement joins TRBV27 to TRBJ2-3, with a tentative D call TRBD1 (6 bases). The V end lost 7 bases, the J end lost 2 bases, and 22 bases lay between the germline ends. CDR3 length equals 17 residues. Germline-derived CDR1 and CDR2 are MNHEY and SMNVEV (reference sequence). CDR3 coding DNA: TGTGCCAGCACTAGGAACAGGGCTCCAACCCCCACAGATACGCAGTATTTT. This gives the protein CASTRNRAPTPTDTQYF.

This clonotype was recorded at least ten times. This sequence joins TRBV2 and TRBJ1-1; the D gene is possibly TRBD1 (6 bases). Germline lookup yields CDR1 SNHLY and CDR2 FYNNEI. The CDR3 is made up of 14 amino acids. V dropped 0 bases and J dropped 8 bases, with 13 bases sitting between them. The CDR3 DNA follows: TGTGCCAGCAGTGAAGCGCTTGGGGGCACGGAAGCTTTCTTT. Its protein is CASSEALGGTEAFF. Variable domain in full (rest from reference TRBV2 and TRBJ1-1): EPEVTQTPSHQVTQMGQEVILRCVPISNHLYFYWYRQILGQKVEFLVSFYNNEISEKSEIFDDQFSVERPDGSNFTLKIRSTKLEDSAMYFCASSEALGGTEAFFGQGTRLTVV.

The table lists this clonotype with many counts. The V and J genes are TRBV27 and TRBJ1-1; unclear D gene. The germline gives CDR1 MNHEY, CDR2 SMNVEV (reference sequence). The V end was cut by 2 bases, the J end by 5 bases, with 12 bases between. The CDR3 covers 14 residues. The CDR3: CASSLGGLRTEAFF. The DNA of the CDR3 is TGTGCCAGCAGTTTAGGTGGCTTAAGGACTGAAGCTTTCTTT.

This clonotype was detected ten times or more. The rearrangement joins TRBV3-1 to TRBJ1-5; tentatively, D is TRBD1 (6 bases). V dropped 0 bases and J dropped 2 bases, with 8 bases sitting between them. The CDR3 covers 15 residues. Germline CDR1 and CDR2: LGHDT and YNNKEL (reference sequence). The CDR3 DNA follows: TGTGCCAGCAGCCAAGATGCAGGGGGCAATCAGCCCCAGCATTTT. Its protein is CASSQDAGGNQPQHF.

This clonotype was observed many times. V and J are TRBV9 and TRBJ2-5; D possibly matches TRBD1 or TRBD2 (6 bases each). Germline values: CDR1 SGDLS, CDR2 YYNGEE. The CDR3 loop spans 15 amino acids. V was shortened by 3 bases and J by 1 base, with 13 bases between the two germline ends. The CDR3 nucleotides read TGTGCCAGCAGCGCGGGGGCCTCACCCCAAGAGACCCAGTACTTC. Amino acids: CASSAGASPQETQYF.

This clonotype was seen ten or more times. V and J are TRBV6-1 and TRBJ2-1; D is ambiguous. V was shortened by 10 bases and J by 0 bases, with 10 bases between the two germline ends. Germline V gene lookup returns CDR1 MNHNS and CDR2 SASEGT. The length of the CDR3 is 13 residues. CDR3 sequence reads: CATGQDSYNEQFF. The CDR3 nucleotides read TGTGCCACCGGGCAGGACTCCTACAATGAGCAGTTCTTC.

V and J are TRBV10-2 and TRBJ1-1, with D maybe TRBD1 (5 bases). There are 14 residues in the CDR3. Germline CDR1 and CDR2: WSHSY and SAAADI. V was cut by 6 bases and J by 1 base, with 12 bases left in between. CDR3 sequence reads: CASRFYGGNTEAFF. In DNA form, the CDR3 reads TGCGCCAGCAGGTTTTACGGGGGGAACACTGAAGCTTTCTTT.

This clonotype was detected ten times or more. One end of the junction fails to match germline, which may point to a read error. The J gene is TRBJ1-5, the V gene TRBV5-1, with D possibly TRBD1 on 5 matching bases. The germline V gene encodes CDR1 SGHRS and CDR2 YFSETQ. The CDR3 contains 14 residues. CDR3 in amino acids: CASSLDSSNQPQHF. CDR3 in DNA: TGTGCCAGCAGCTTAGACAGTAGCAATCAGCCCCAGCATTTT.

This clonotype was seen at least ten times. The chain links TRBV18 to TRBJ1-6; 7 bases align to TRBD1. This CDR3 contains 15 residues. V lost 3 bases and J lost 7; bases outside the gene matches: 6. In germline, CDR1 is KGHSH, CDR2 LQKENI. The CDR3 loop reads CASSPDRPPNSPLHF. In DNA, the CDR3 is TGTGCCAGCTCACCGGACAGGCCTCCCAATTCACCCCTCCACTTT.

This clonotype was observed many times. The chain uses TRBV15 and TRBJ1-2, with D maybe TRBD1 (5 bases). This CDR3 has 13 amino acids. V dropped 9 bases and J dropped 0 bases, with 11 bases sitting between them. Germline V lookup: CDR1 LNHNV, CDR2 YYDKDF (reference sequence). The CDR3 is CATQTAANYGYTF. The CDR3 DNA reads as TGTGCCACTCAGACAGCAGCTAACTATGGCTACACCTTC.

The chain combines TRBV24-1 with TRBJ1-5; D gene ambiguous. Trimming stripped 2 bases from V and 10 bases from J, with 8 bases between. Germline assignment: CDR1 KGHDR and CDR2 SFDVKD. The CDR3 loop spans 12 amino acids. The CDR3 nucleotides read TGTGCCACCAGTGATTCGCGGAGACCCCAGCATTTT. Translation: CATSDSRRPQHF.

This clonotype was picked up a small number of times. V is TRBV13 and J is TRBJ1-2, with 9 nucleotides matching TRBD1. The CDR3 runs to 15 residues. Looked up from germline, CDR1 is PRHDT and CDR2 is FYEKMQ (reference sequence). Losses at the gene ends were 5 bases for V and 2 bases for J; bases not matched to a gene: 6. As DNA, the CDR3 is TGTGCCAGCAGCCCGGGACAGGGAGGGAACTATGGCTACACCTTC. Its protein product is CASSPGQGGNYGYTF.

CDR3 region: CASSTPKQAQGKQFF. The CDR3 DNA sequence: TGTGCCAGTAGTACCCCTAAACAAGCACAGGGAAAGCAGTTCTTC. This sequence joins TRBV19 and TRBJ2-1, with D perhaps matching TRBD1 (6 bases). Deletions cut 4 bases from V and 11 bases from J, with 21 bases between. CDR1 and CDR2 from the germline V gene are LNHDA and SQIVND (reference sequence). The CDR3 spans 15 residues.

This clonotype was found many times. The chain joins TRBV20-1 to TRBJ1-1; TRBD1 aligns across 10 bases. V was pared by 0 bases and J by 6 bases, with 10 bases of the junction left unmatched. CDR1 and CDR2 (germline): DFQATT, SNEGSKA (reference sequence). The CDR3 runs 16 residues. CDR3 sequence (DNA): TGCAGTGCTAGAGATAGGGACAGGGGCCTACGGGCTGAAGCTTTCTTT. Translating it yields CSARDRDRGLRAEAFF.

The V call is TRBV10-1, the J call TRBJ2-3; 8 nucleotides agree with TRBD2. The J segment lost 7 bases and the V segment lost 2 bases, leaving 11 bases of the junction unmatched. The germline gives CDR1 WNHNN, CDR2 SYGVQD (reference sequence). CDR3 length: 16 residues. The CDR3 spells CASSEPSAGEVNTQYF. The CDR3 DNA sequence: TGCGCCAGCAGTGAGCCATCAGCGGGGGAGGTAAATACGCAGTATTTT.

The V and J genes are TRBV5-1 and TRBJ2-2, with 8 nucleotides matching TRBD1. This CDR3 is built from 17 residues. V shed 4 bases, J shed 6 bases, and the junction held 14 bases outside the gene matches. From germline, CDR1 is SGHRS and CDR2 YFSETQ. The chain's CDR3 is CASSPRTGTQTAGELFF. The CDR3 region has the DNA TGCGCCAGCAGCCCACGGACAGGGACTCAGACCGCCGGGGAGCTGTTTTTT.

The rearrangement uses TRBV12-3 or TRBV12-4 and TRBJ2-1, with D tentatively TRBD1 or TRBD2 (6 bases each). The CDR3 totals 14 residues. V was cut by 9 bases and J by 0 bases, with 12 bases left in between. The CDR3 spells CASLGGSSYNEQFF. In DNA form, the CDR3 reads TGTGCCAGTCTCGGGGGCAGCTCCTACAATGAGCAGTTCTTC.

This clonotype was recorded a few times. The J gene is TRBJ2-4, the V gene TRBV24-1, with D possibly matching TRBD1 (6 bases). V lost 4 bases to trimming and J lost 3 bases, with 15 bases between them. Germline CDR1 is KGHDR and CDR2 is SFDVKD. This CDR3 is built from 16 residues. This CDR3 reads CATSDNRVGDKNIQYF. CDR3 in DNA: TGTGCCACCAGTGACAACAGGGTTGGTGACAAAAACATTCAGTACTTC.

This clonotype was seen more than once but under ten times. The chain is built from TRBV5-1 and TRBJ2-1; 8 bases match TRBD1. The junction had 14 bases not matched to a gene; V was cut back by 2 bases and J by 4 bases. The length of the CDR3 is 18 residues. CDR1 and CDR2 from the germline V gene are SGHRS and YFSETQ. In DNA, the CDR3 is TGCGCCAGCAGCTTAGCCCAGCAGGGACAGGTCATGTACAATGAGCAGTTCTTC. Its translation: CASSLAQQGQVMYNEQFF.

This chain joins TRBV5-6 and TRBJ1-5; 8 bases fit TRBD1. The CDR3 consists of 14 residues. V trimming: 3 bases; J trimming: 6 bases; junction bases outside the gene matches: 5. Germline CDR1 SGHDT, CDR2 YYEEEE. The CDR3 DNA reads TGTGCCAGCAGCTACAGGGGGGTCCTTCAGCCCCAGCATTTT. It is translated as CASSYRGVLQPQHF. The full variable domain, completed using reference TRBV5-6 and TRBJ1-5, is DAGVTQSPTHLIKTRGQQVTLRCSPKSGHDTVSWYQQALGQGPQFIFQYYEEEERQRGNFPDRFSGHQFPNYSSELNVNALLLGDSALYLCASSYRGVLQPQHFGDGTRLSIL.

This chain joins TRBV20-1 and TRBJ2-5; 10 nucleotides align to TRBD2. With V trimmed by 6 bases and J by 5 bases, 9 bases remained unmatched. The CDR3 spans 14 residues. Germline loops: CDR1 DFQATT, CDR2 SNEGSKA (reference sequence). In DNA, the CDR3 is TGCAGTGCACCTAGCGGGGGATTGGCGGAGACCCAGTACTTC. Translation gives CSAPSGGLAETQYF.

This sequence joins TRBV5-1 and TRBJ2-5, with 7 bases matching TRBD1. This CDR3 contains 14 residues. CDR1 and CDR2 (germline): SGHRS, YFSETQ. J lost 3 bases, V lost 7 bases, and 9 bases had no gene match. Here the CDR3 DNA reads TGCGCCAGCGGCCCTTCAACAGGGGAAGAGACCCAGTACTTC. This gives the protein CASGPSTGEETQYF. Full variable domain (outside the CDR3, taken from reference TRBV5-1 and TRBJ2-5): KAGVTQTPRYLIKTRGQQVTLSCSPISGHRSVSWYQQTPGQGLQFLFEYFSETQRNKGNFPGRFSGRQFSNSRSEMNVSTLELGDSALYLCASGPSTGEETQYFGPGTRLLVL.

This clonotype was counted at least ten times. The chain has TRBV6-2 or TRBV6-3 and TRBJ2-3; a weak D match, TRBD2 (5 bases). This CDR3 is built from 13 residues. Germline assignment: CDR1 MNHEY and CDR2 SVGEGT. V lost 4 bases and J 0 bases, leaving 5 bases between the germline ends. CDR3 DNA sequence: TGTGCCAGCAGTTGGACTAGCACAGATACGCAGTATTTT. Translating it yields CASSWTSTDTQYF.

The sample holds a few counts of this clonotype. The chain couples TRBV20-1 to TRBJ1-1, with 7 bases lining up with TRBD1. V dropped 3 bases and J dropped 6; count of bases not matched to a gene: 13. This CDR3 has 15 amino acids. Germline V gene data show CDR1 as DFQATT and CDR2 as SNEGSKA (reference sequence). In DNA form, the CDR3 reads TGCAGTGCTAGCCACCTTAACAGGGGTTCGTCTGAAGCTTTCTTT. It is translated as CSASHLNRGSSEAFF.

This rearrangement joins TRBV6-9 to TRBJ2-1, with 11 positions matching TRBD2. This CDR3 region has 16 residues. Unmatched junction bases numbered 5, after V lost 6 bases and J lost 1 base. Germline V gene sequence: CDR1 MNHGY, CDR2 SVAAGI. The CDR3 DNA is TGTGCCAGCAGATATCGGACTAGCGGGTCCTACAATGAGCAGTTCTTC. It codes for CASRYRTSGSYNEQFF.